This TCR beta chain stems from a study of blood T cell repertoires in COVID-19. Study details: Acute and convalescent COVID-19 specimens originated in the United States, Italy and Spain. Nucleic acid was either cDNA or gDNA, and it came from T cells, B-cell-depleted T cells, or PBMCs.

In the original processing: Using reference gene primer amplification, nucleated cell counts were estimated. Repertoires were generated with immunoSEQ multiplex PCR, while TCRdb's copy carries only in-frame clones and drops some. V and J calls and clone size are those listed in that table; D and trimming were worked out from the DNA. The top ten clones hold roughly 2.1% of a sample with about 390,000 clones, approximately 87% of them seen once. V lost 6 bases and J 2 bases, leaving 13 bases between the germline ends. Per the germline V gene, CDR1 is MRHNA and CDR2 is SNTAGT. CDR3 length: 15 amino acids. A Seattle source enrolled patients during active infection and followed them longitudinally.

The material sequenced was peripheral blood. The V and J genes are TRBV6-4 and TRBJ2-2; unclear D gene. The sequence was obtained from an older woman with COVID-19, enrolled during active disease. CDR3 coding DNA: TGTGCCAGCAGCCCCGAGGCCGTTAACACCGGGGAGCTGTTTTTT. Translation: CASSPEAVNTGELFF.